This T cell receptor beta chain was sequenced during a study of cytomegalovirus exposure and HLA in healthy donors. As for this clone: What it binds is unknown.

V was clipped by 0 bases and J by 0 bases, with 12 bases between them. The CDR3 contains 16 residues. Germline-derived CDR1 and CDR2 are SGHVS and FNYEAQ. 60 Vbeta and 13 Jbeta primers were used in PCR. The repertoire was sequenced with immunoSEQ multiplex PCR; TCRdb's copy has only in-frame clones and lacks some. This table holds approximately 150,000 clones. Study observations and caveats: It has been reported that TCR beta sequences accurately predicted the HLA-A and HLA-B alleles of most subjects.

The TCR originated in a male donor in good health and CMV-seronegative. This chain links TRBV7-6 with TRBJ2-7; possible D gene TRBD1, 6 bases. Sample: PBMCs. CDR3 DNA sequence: TGTGCCAGCAGCTTAGCCACAGGGATGAGCTCCTACGAGCAGTACTTC. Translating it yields CASSLATGMSSYEQYF.